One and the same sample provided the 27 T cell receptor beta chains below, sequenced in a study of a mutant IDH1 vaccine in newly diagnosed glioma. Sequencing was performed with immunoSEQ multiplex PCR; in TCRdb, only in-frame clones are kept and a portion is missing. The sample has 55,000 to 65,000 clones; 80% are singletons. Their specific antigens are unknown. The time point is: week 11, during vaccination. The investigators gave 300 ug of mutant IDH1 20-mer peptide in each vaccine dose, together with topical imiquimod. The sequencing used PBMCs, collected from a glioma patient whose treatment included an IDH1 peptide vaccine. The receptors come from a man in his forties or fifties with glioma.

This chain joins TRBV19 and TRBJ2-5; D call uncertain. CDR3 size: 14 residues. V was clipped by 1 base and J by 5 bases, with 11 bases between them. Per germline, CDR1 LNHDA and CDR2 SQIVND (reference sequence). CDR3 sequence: CASSIGSTGETQYF. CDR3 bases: TGTGCCAGTAGTATAGGGTCCACCGGCGAGACCCAGTACTTC.

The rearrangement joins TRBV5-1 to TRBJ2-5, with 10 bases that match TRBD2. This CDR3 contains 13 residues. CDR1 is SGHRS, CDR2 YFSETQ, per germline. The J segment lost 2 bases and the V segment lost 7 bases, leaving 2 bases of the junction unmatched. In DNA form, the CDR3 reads TGCGCCAGCCCTAGCGGGAGTCAAGAGACCCAGTACTTC. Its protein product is CASPSGSQETQYF.

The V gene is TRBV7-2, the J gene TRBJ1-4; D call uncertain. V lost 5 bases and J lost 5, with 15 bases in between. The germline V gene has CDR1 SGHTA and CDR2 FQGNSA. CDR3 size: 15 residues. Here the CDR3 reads CASSPLGSRNEKLFF. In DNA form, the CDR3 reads TGTGCCAGCAGCCCCCTAGGCAGCAGAAATGAAAAACTGTTTTTT.

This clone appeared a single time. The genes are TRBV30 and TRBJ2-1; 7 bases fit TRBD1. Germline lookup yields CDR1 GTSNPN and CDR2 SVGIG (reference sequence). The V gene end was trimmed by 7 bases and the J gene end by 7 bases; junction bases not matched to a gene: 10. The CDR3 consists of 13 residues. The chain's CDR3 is CASDREVRNEQFF. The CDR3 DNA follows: TGTGCCTCAGACAGGGAAGTCCGGAATGAGCAGTTCTTC.

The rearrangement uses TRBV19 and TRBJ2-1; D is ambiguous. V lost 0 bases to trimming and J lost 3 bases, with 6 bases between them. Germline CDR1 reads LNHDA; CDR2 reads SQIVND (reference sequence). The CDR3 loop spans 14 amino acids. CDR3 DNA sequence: TGTGCCAGTAGTATAGAGGGCAGCTACAATGAGCAGTTCTTC. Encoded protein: CASSIEGSYNEQFF.

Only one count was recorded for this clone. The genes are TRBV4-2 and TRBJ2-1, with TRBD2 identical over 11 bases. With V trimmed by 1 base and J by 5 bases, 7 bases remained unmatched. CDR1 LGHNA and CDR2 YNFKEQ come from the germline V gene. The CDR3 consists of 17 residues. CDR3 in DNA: TGTGCCAGCAGCCAAGGTAGCGGGAGGGCCGTCCACAATGAGCAGTTCTTC. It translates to CASSQGSGRAVHNEQFF.

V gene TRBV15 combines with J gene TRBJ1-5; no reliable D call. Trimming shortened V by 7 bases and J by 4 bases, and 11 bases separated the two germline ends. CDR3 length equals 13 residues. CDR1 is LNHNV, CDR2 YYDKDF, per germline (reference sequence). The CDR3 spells CATTTVGNQPQHF. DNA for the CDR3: TGTGCCACCACTACAGTTGGGAATCAGCCCCAGCATTTT. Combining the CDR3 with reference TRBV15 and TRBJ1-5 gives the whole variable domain DAMVIQNPRYQVTQFGKPVTLSCSQTLNHNVMYWYQQKSSQAPKLLFHYYDKDFNNEADTPDNFQSRRPNTSFCFLDIRSPGLGDTAMYLCATTTVGNQPQHFGDGTRLSIL.

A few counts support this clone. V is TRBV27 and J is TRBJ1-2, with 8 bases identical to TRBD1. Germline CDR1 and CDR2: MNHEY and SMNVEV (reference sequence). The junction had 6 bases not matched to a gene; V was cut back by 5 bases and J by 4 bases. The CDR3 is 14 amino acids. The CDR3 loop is CASSPPGQVYGYTF. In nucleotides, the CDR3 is TGTGCCAGCAGTCCCCCGGGACAGGTCTATGGCTACACCTTC.

The CDR3 region is CASSPQGRGPYEQYF. The CDR3 DNA is TGTGCCAGCTCACCCCAGGGGAGGGGGCCCTACGAGCAGTACTTC. The rearrangement links TRBV18 to TRBJ2-7; D tentatively reads TRBD1 or TRBD2 (7 bases each). Trimming cost V 3 bases and J 2 bases, with 14 bases left between them. CDR1 and CDR2 from the germline V gene are KGHSH and LQKENI. The CDR3 has 15 residues.

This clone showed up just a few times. The CDR3 sequence is CASSVGGKGTEAFF. The CDR3 bases are TGTGCCAGCAGCGTAGGGGGTAAAGGTACTGAAGCTTTCTTT. The V call is TRBV9, the J call TRBJ1-1; D not resolved. CDR1 is SGDLS and CDR2 is YYNGEE in the germline V gene. The CDR3 covers 14 residues. V lost 0 bases and J lost 5, with 11 bases in between.

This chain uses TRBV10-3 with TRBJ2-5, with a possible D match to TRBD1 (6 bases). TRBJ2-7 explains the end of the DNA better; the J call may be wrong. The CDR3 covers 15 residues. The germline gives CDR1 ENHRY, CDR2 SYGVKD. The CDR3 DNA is TGTGCCATCAACACCCCGCAAGGGACAAAAGACGAGCAGTACTTC. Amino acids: CAINTPQGTKDEQYF.

In DNA, the CDR3 is TGTGCCAGCAGCTTACGGTCCGCTGTCTACGAGCAGTACTTC. Amino acids: CASSLRSAVYEQYF. This chain connects TRBV11-2 to TRBJ2-7; D not resolved. Looked up from germline, CDR1 is SGHAT and CDR2 is FQNNGV. Trimming cost V 2 bases and J 3 bases, with 11 bases left between them. The CDR3 runs to 14 residues.

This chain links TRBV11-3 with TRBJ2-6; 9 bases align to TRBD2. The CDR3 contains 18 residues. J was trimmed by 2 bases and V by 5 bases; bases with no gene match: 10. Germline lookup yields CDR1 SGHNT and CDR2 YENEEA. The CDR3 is CASSPRLAVGTGANVLTF. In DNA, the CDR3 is TGTGCCAGCAGCCCCCGACTAGCGGTGGGAACTGGGGCCAACGTCCTGACTTTC.

Here the CDR3 DNA reads TGTGCCAGCTCACCAGGACCCGGGGAACTGTTTTTT. Protein product: CASSPGPGELFF. This chain links TRBV18 with TRBJ1-4; D unresolved. V gave up 2 bases and J gave up 12 bases, with 10 bases separating them. CDR1 KGHSH and CDR2 LQKENI come from the germline V gene. The CDR3 totals 12 residues.

CDR3 loop: CASSGQGASGEQYF. The CDR3 DNA reads as TGTGCCAGCAGTGGCCAGGGGGCGAGTGGCGAGCAGTACTTC. The J gene is TRBJ2-7, the V gene TRBV2; 8 bases line up with TRBD1. The V gene end was trimmed by 4 bases and the J gene end by 6 bases; junction bases not matched to a gene: 8. CDR3 length equals 14 residues. Germline V CDR1 and CDR2: SNHLY, FYNNEI.

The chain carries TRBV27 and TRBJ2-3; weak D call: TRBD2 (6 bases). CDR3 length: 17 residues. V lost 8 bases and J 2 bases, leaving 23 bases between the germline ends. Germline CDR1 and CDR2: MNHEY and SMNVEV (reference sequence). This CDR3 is CASQKMTGGVATDTQYF. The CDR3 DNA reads TGTGCCAGCCAGAAAATGACCGGGGGAGTCGCCACAGATACGCAGTATTTT.

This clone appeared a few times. This CDR3 reads CASSAPQGERESPLHF. The CDR3 DNA follows: TGTGCCAGCAGTGCCCCACAGGGGGAGAGAGAATCACCCCTCCACTTT. The rearrangement links TRBV6-1 to TRBJ1-6; TRBD1 matches 8 bases. Germline CDR1 MNHNS, CDR2 SASEGT. Trimming took 4 bases from V and 10 from J; bases not matched to a gene: 12. This CDR3 has 16 amino acids.

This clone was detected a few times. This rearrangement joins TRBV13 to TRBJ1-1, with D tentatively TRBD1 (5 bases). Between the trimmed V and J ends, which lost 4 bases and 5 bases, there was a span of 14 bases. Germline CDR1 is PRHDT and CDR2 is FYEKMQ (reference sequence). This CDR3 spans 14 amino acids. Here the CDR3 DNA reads TGTGCCAGCAGCTGGGGGGGAGGGGAAACTGAAGCTTTCTTT. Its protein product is CASSWGGGETEAFF.

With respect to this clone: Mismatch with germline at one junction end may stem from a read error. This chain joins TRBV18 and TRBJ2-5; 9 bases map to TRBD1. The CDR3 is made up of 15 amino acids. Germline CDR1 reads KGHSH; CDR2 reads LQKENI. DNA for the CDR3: TGTGCTAGCTCGCCGGGGACAGGGAGGCAAGAGACCCAGTACTTC. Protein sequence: CASSPGTGRQETQYF.

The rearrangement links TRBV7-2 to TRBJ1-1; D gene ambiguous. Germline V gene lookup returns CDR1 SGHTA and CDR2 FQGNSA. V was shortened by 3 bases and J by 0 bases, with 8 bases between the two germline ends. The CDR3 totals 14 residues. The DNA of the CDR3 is TGTGCCAGCAGCTTTGCCGCCATGAACACTGAAGCTTTCTTT. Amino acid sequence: CASSFAAMNTEAFF.

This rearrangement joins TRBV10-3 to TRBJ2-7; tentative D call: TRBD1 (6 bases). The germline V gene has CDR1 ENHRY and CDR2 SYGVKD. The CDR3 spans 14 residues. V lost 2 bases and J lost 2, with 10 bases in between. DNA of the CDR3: TGTGCCATCAGTGAGGACAGGTCTACCTACGAGCAGTACTTC. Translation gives CAISEDRSTYEQYF.

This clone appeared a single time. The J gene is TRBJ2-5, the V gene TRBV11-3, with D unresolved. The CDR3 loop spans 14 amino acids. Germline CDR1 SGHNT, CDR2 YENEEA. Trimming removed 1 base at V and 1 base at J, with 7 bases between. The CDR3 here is CASSLAGFQETQYF. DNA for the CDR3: TGTGCCAGCAGCTTAGCGGGCTTCCAAGAGACCCAGTACTTC.

The CDR3 protein is CASIKSQGGSGNTIYF. The CDR3 bases are TGTGCCAGCATTAAATCTCAGGGGGGATCCGGAAACACCATATATTTT. The chain has TRBV28 and TRBJ1-3; 7 nucleotides line up with TRBD1. The CDR3 extends over 16 amino acids. The germline V gene has CDR1 MDHEN and CDR2 SYDVKM. The V gene end was trimmed by 7 bases and the J gene end by 4 bases; junction bases not matched to a gene: 13.

The CDR3 nucleotides read TGTGCCAGCAGCGTAGAGGCGTCCACCGGGGAGCTGTTTTTT. It codes for CASSVEASTGELFF. The chain uses TRBV9 and TRBJ2-2, with D hard to call. V gave up 0 bases and J gave up 4 bases, with 7 bases separating them. This CDR3 has 14 residues. Germline V lookup: CDR1 SGDLS, CDR2 YYNGEE.

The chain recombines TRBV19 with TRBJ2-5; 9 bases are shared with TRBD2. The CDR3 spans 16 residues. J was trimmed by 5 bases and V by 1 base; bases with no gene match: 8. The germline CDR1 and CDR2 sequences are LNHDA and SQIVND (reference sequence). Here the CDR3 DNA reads TGTGCCAGTAGTATAGGACTAGCGGCCTTGGAGGAGACCCAGTACTTC. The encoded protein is CASSIGLAALEETQYF.

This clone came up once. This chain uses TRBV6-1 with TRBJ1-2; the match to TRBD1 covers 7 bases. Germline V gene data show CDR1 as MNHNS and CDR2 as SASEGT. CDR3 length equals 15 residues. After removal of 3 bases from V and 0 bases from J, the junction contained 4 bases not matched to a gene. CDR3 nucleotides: TGTGCCAGCAGTGATGGACAGGCGGCTAACTATGGCTACACCTTC. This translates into CASSDGQAANYGYTF.

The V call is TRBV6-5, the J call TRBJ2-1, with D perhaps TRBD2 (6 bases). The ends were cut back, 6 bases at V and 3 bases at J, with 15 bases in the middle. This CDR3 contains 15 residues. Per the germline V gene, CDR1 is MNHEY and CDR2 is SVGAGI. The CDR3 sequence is CASRLAVGNYNEQFF. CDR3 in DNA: TGTGCCAGCAGACTAGCCGTGGGGAACTACAATGAGCAGTTCTTC.